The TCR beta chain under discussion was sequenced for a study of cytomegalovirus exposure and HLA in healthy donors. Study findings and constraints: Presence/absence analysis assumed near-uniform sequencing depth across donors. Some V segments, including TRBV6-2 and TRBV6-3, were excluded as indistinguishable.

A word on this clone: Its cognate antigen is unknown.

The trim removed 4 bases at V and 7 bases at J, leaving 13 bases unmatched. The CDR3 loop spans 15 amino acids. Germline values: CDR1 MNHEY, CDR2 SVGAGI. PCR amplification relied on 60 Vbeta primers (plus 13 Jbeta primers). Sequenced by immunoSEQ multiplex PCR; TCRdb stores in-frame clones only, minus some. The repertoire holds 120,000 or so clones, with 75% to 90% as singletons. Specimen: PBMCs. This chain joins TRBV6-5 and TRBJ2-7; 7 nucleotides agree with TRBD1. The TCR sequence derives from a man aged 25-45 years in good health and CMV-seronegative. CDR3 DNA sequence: TGTGCCAGCAGTTGGCAGACCGGGACAGATGGGGAGCAGTACTTC. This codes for CASSWQTGTDGEQYF.